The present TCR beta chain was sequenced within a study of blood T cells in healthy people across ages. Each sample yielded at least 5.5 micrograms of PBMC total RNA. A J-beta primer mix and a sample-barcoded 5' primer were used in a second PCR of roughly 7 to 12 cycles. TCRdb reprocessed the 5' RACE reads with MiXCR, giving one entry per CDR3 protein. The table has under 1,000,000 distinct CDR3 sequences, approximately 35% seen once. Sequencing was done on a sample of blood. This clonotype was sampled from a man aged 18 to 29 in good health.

The CDR3 here is CASSYSLQGTKYGYTF. CDR3 DNA sequence: TGTGCCAGCAGTTACAGCCTCCAGGGGACCAAATATGGCTACACCTTC. J is TRBJ1-2 and V is TRBV6-2 or TRBV6-3; weak D call: TRBD1 (6 bases). Germline V lookup: CDR1 MNHEY, CDR2 SVGEGT. The germline V and J ends were trimmed by 2 bases and 5 bases, with 18 bases remaining between them. This CDR3 spans 16 amino acids.